This passage covers 32 T cell receptor beta chains from one sample sequenced in a study of T cell responses to AZD1222 COVID-19 vaccine. Measured with immunoSEQ multiplex PCR; TCRdb has only the in-frame clones, and not every one. The sample lists approximately 91,000 clones; approximately 90% were seen once. This specimen consisted of peripheral blood, obtained 28 days after the second AZD1222 dose. These TCRs come from an adult who received the AZD1222 COVID-19 vaccine.

This chain uses TRBV28 with TRBJ1-5; 7 positions match TRBD1. Germline values: CDR1 MDHEN, CDR2 SYDVKM. The CDR3 loop spans 17 amino acids. Unmatched junction bases numbered 11, after V lost 6 bases and J lost 0 bases. CDR3 residues: CASSPIDRVYSNQPQHF. In nucleotides, the CDR3 is TGTGCCAGCAGCCCGATTGACAGGGTCTATAGCAATCAGCCCCAGCATTTT.

The rearrangement links TRBV28 to TRBJ2-7; 8 nucleotides align to TRBD2. This CDR3 is built from 15 residues. Germline V gives CDR1 MDHEN, CDR2 SYDVKM. V lost 5 bases and J lost 2; bases outside the gene matches: 8. The CDR3 spells CASSLGSAGAYEQYF. The CDR3 nucleotides read TGTGCCAGCAGTCTAGGGTCAGCGGGAGCCTACGAGCAGTACTTC.

The chain combines TRBV6-2 or TRBV6-3 with TRBJ1-1; TRBD1 might be the D (6 bases). V gave up 5 bases and J gave up 0 bases, with 10 bases separating them. The CDR3 runs to 14 residues. Germline V gene sequence: CDR1 MNHEY, CDR2 SVGEGT. CDR3: CASSRQAMNTEAFF. In nucleotides, the CDR3 is TGTGCCAGCAGTAGACAGGCGATGAACACTGAAGCTTTCTTT.

The table lists this clone with a count of one. The J gene is TRBJ2-7, the V gene TRBV9; 8 bases fit TRBD2. The V gene's germline CDR1 is SGDLS and CDR2 YYNGEE. V was clipped by 0 bases and J by 3 bases; unmatched bases: 5. The CDR3 extends over 15 amino acids. CDR3 DNA sequence: TGTGCCAGCAGCGTAGATCCAGCGGGAGACTACGAGCAGTACTTC. Encoded protein: CASSVDPAGDYEQYF. Combining the CDR3 with reference TRBV9 and TRBJ2-7 gives the whole variable domain DSGVTQTPKHLITATGQRVTLRCSPRSGDLSVYWYQQSLDQGLQFLIQYYNGEERAKGNILERFSAQQFPDLHSELNLSSLELGDSALYFCASSVDPAGDYEQYFGPGTRLTVT.

The gene calls are TRBV12-3 or TRBV12-4 and TRBJ1-1; 7 bases are shared with TRBD1. After removal of 6 bases from V and 7 bases from J, the junction contained 8 bases not matched to a gene. CDR3 length equals 13 residues. CDR3: CASRPTGASEAFF. CDR3 DNA: TGTGCCAGCAGACCCACAGGGGCGAGTGAAGCTTTCTTT.

The chain has TRBV19 and TRBJ2-7, with 9 nucleotides matching TRBD1. CDR1 LNHDA and CDR2 SQIVND come from the germline V gene (reference sequence). The CDR3 is 14 residues long. Unmatched junction bases numbered 6, after V lost 5 bases and J lost 4 bases. The chain's CDR3 is CASSSRQGVYEQYF. The CDR3 nucleotides read TGTGCCAGTAGTTCGAGACAGGGGGTGTACGAGCAGTACTTC. Together with reference TRBV19 and TRBJ2-7, the CDR3 gives the full variable domain: DGGITQSPKYLFRKEGQNVTLSCEQNLNHDAMYWYRQDPGQGLRLIYYSQIVNDFQKGDIAEGYSVSREKKESFPLTVTSAQKNPTAFYLCASSSRQGVYEQYFGPGTRLTVT.

The chain links TRBV5-4 to TRBJ1-2; no reliable D call. The V gene lost 0 bases and the J gene lost 7 bases, with 7 bases spanning the gap. Germline-derived CDR1 and CDR2 are SGHNT and YYREEE (reference sequence). The CDR3 spans 12 residues. The CDR3 region is CASSLEGFGYTF. CDR3 in DNA: TGTGCCAGCAGCTTGGAAGGGTTTGGCTACACCTTC.

The CDR3 sequence: CASSFGQATFYGYTF. The CDR3 nucleotides are TGTGCCAGCAGCTTTGGGCAGGCGACCTTCTATGGCTACACCTTC. The J gene is TRBJ1-2, the V gene TRBV5-6; D ambiguous. Germline-derived CDR1 and CDR2 are SGHDT and YYEEEE. Trimming removed 2 bases from V and 4 bases from J, with 15 bases in between. The CDR3 is made up of 15 amino acids. Using reference TRBV5-6 and TRBJ1-2 for the parts outside the CDR3, the full variable domain is DAGVTQSPTHLIKTRGQQVTLRCSPKSGHDTVSWYQQALGQGPQFIFQYYEEEERQRGNFPDRFSGHQFPNYSSELNVNALLLGDSALYLCASSFGQATFYGYTFGSGTRLTVV.

The CDR3, as DNA: TGTGCCAGCAGCTTAGGGGTCGGGGCTGGAAACACCATATATTTT. Translating it yields CASSLGVGAGNTIYF. The chain employs TRBV11-2 and TRBJ1-3; D ambiguous. CDR1 and CDR2 (germline): SGHAT, FQNNGV. The length of the CDR3 is 15 residues. Trimming took off 1 base at V and 2 bases at J, with 9 bases between the two ends.

The chain recombines TRBV25-1 with TRBJ1-2; no clear D. CDR3 length: 11 amino acids. The V end lost 5 bases, the J end lost 7 bases, and 8 bases lay between the germline ends. The germline V gene has CDR1 MGHDK and CDR2 SYGVNS. The CDR3 DNA reads as TGTGCCAGCAGTCAAGTAGGTGGCTACACCTTC. Protein: CASSQVGGYTF.

This chain uses TRBV7-2 with TRBJ1-5; D gene ambiguous. The CDR3 is made up of 13 amino acids. V was trimmed by 2 bases and J by 5 bases, leaving 7 bases between them. Germline CDR1 and CDR2: SGHTA and FQGNSA. In DNA, the CDR3 is TGTGCCAGCAGCTTACGGGGTCATCAGCCCCAGCATTTT. Translation: CASSLRGHQPQHF.

The chain employs TRBV6-2 or TRBV6-3 and TRBJ1-5; maybe TRBD1 (5 bases). From germline, CDR1 is MNHEY and CDR2 SVGEGT. Between the trimmed V and J ends, which lost 0 bases and 2 bases, there was a span of 11 bases. The CDR3 totals 16 residues. The CDR3 coding sequence is TGTGCCAGCAGTTACTCGGTACAGGCCGGCAATCAGCCCCAGCATTTT. Protein: CASSYSVQAGNQPQHF.

V is TRBV29-1 and J is TRBJ1-1; D remains ambiguous. Per germline, CDR1 SQVTM and CDR2 ANQGSEA. Trimming took 4 bases from V and 0 from J, leaving 9 bases between them. The CDR3 covers 13 residues. CDR3 protein: CSVGGGMNTEAFF. CDR3 DNA sequence: TGCAGCGTTGGGGGAGGGATGAACACTGAAGCTTTCTTT.

The rearrangement uses TRBV5-1 and TRBJ2-7; 11 nucleotides match TRBD2. The V gene's germline CDR1 is SGHRS and CDR2 YFSETQ. This CDR3 comprises 14 residues. V lost 3 bases to trimming and J lost 4 bases; unmatched junction nucleotides: 3. The CDR3 nucleotides read TGCGCCAGCAGCTATGCTAGCGGGAGGTACGAGCAGTACTTC. This sequence encodes CASSYASGRYEQYF.

The chain uses TRBV4-1 and TRBJ2-1; 7 bases are shared with TRBD2. The J segment lost 4 bases and the V segment lost 3 bases, leaving 9 bases of the junction unmatched. CDR3 length equals 16 residues. Germline CDR1 and CDR2: MGHRA and YSYEKL. The CDR3 DNA sequence: TGCGCCAGCAGCCAGGAGCGGGATGGGGTATACAATGAGCAGTTCTTC. Its translation is CASSQERDGVYNEQFF.

This clone is a singleton in its sample. This chain links TRBV3-1 (or the pseudogene TRBV3-2) with TRBJ1-1; TRBD1 might be the D (6 bases). The CDR3 totals 16 residues. V lost 1 base to trimming and J lost 0 bases, with 12 bases between them. Germline CDR1 and CDR2: LGHDT and YNNKEL (reference sequence). The CDR3 reads CASSQALGGMNTEAFF. CDR3 coding DNA: TGTGCCAGCAGCCAAGCCCTAGGGGGAATGAACACTGAAGCTTTCTTT.

The chain uses TRBV5-1 and TRBJ2-5; 8 nucleotides match TRBD1. This CDR3 has 14 residues. Germline V gene data show CDR1 as SGHRS and CDR2 as YFSETQ. V lost 4 bases to trimming and J lost 5 bases; unmatched junction nucleotides: 7. For the CDR3, the DNA is TGCGCCAGCAGCCCGGACAGGGTGTCGGAGACCCAGTACTTC. Translated: CASSPDRVSETQYF.

The genes are TRBV6-5 and TRBJ1-2, with a tentative D call TRBD1 (5 bases). Trimming stripped 6 bases from V and 8 bases from J, with 19 bases between. The germline gives CDR1 MNHEY, CDR2 SVGAGI. The CDR3 has 14 residues. CDR3 nucleotide sequence: TGTGCCAGCAGGTCACAGCAGGGTCCCCAAGGCTACACCTTC. Its translation: CASRSQQGPQGYTF.

This clone has just a few counts. The CDR3 nucleotides are TGTGCCAGCACCTTGGAGGGCCCGGGTTCACCCCTCCACTTT. As protein: CASTLEGPGSPLHF. The chain has TRBV2 and TRBJ1-6; D is unresolved. In germline, CDR1 is SNHLY, CDR2 FYNNEI. The length of the CDR3 is 14 residues. V was clipped by 7 bases and J by 9 bases, with 16 bases between them. Drawing the rest from reference TRBV2 and TRBJ1-6, the complete variable domain is EPEVTQTPSHQVTQMGQEVILRCVPISNHLYFYWYRQILGQKVEFLVSFYNNEISEKSEIFDDQFSVERPDGSNFTLKIRSTKLEDSAMYFCASTLEGPGSPLHFGNGTRLTVT.

The CDR3 here is CASSLRTSGGSTDTQYF. In DNA, the CDR3 is TGTGCCAGCAGCCTTCGGACTAGCGGGGGTAGCACAGATACGCAGTATTTT. V and J are TRBV7-2 and TRBJ2-3; 13 positions agree with TRBD2. The CDR3 runs 17 residues. Per germline, CDR1 SGHTA and CDR2 FQGNSA. V lost 5 bases and J lost 0; bases outside the gene matches: 5.

This chain links TRBV18 with TRBJ1-2; 7 bases agree with TRBD1. The junction had 5 bases not matched to a gene; V was cut back by 3 bases and J by 4 bases. Germline V gene lookup returns CDR1 KGHSH and CDR2 LQKENI. The length of the CDR3 is 14 residues. CDR3 in DNA: TGTGCCAGCTCACCGCGGACAGGACCCTATGGCTACACCTTC. It codes for CASSPRTGPYGYTF.

The chain joins TRBV3-1 (or the pseudogene TRBV3-2) to TRBJ1-2; no clear D gene. The CDR3 is made up of 16 amino acids. With 4 bases removed from V and 8 bases from J, the gap between germline ends came to 23 bases. In germline, CDR1 is LGHDT, CDR2 YNNKEL (reference sequence). CDR3 sequence (DNA): TGTGCCAGCAGCCGAAATGTGGCACCCGCGTCTCAGGGCTACACCTTC. As protein: CASSRNVAPASQGYTF.

This rearrangement joins TRBV5-1 to TRBJ2-7, with 7 nucleotides matching TRBD1. The germline CDR1 and CDR2 sequences are SGHRS and YFSETQ. CDR3 length equals 14 residues. V lost 4 bases, J lost 0 bases, and 4 bases stayed unmatched. This chain's CDR3 is CASSPRDSSYEQYF. The CDR3 nucleotides are TGCGCCAGCAGCCCCCGGGACAGCTCCTACGAGCAGTACTTC.

The genes are TRBV28 and TRBJ1-1; D gene ambiguous. CDR3 length: 13 amino acids. The V gene lost 7 bases and the J gene lost 2 bases, with 11 bases spanning the gap. From germline, CDR1 is MDHEN and CDR2 SYDVKM. The CDR3 sequence: CASKPTGNTEAFF. CDR3 coding DNA: TGTGCCAGCAAGCCCACGGGCAACACTGAAGCTTTCTTT.

The chain employs TRBV5-1 and TRBJ2-1; D is undetermined. The V end was cut by 0 bases, the J end by 6 bases, with 10 bases between. CDR1 is SGHRS and CDR2 is YFSETQ in the germline V gene. The CDR3 has 14 amino acids. The CDR3 bases are TGCGCCAGCAGCTTGGGGCCCAAGAGCAATGAGCAGTTCTTC. Translation gives CASSLGPKSNEQFF.

The rearrangement uses TRBV10-3 and TRBJ2-7; 10 nucleotides line up with TRBD1. Germline V CDR1 and CDR2: ENHRY, SYGVKD. Unmatched junction bases numbered 18, after V lost 10 bases and J lost 6 bases. The CDR3 covers 16 residues. The CDR3 protein is CATVSPLGTGVFEQYF. The DNA for the CDR3 is TGTGCCACCGTTAGTCCACTCGGGACAGGGGTTTTCGAGCAGTACTTC.

This sequence joins TRBV24-1 and TRBJ2-1; unclear D gene. The germline V and J ends were trimmed by 2 bases and 0 bases, with 10 bases remaining between them. CDR3 length equals 16 residues. The germline gives CDR1 KGHDR, CDR2 SFDVKD. This CDR3 reads CATSDSDRSSYNEQFF. CDR3 sequence (DNA): TGTGCCACCAGTGATTCGGACCGCAGCTCCTACAATGAGCAGTTCTTC.

This rearrangement joins TRBV11-2 to TRBJ2-1; 16 nucleotides align to TRBD2. Trimming removed 4 bases from V and 6 bases from J; junction bases left unmatched: 3. The CDR3 totals 16 residues. CDR1 and CDR2 from the germline V gene are SGHAT and FQNNGV. In DNA form, the CDR3 reads TGTGCCAGCAGCTCCGGGACTAGCGGGAGGGGCAATGAGCAGTTCTTC. Encoded protein: CASSSGTSGRGNEQFF.

V usage is TRBV6-5 and J usage is TRBJ2-1; D is possibly TRBD2 (5 bases). The CDR3 totals 15 residues. Germline loops: CDR1 MNHEY, CDR2 SVGAGI. Trimming cost V 6 bases and J 3 bases, with 15 bases left between them. For the CDR3, the DNA is TGTGCCAGCAGCAGCAGCGTGGGAGTCTACAATGAGCAGTTCTTC. Amino acids: CASSSSVGVYNEQFF.

The chain joins TRBV28 to TRBJ1-2; 8 bases agree with TRBD1. The CDR3 is 17 residues long. CDR1 and CDR2 from the germline V gene are MDHEN and SYDVKM. The V segment lost 7 bases and the J segment 7 bases; nucleotides outside the gene matches: 20. CDR3 protein: CASTPLGAGGDIGGYTF. As DNA, the CDR3 is TGTGCCAGCACGCCCCTGGGGGCAGGGGGCGATATAGGTGGCTACACCTTC.

The CDR3 nucleotides read TGTGCCAGCAGCCTACCCTCCTACAATGAGCAGTTCTTC. It translates to CASSLPSYNEQFF. V and J are TRBV5-4 and TRBJ2-1; no clear D. The CDR3 loop spans 13 amino acids. The germline V and J ends were trimmed by 4 bases and 0 bases, with 5 bases remaining between them. Germline V gene data show CDR1 as SGHNT and CDR2 as YYREEE (reference sequence).

In its sample, this clone was seen a few times. V and J are TRBV15 and TRBJ1-1; D remains unclear. The CDR3 totals 13 residues. V lost 0 bases and J 7 bases, leaving 9 bases between the germline ends. The germline V gene has CDR1 LNHNV and CDR2 YYDKDF (reference sequence). CDR3 DNA: TGTGCCACCAGCAGAGATGAGGTTAGTGAAGCTTTCTTT. It is translated as CATSRDEVSEAFF.